The 28 T cell receptor beta chains below come from one sample, sequenced in a study of T cells in women clearing cervical HPV infection. Profiled with immunoSEQ multiplex PCR; TCRdb holds only in-frame clones, not every one. In all, the sample yields around 30,000 clones. Sequencing was performed on blood buffy coat. The receptors were gathered from a woman between 18 and 70 years old with a cervical HPV16 infection that either progressed to CIN3+ or cleared (not recorded which).

To note about this clone: The read terminates 3 residues ahead of where the CDR3 ends, so the germline J gene completes it. V is TRBV20-1 and J is TRBJ2-5, with D possibly TRBD1 on 5 matching bases. With 3 bases removed from V and 5 bases from J, the gap between germline ends came to 13 bases. Germline V lookup: CDR1 DFQATT, CDR2 SNEGSKA (reference sequence). This CDR3 has 13 residues. CDR3 DNA (partial): TGCAGTGCTAGCTTGATGGGGCGGGAGACC. It codes for CSASLMGRET. The complete CDR3 sequence is CSASLMGRETQYF.

In regard to this clone: The read comes to an end 3 residues before the CDR3 does, leaving the germline J gene to fill in the end. The chain has TRBV11-3 and TRBJ2-1; D unresolved. The germline V gene encodes CDR1 SGHNT and CDR2 YENEEA. There are 14 residues in the CDR3. The V end lost 5 bases, the J end lost 7 bases, and 15 bases lay between the germline ends. The CDR3 DNA, read in part, is TGTGCCAGCAGCCCCCCACCTCCCAGGAATGAG. Translation gives CASSPPPPRNE. The complete CDR3 sequence is CASSPPPPRNEQFF.

On this clone: The read terminates 3 residues ahead of where the CDR3 ends, so the germline J gene completes it. This sequence joins TRBV5-1 and TRBJ2-1, with 7 bases matching TRBD2. Germline lookup yields CDR1 SGHRS and CDR2 YFSETQ. V dropped 3 bases and J dropped 4; count of bases not matched to a gene: 7. The CDR3 runs to 15 residues. Partial CDR3 DNA: TGCGCCAGCAGCTCTAGCGGAGAGGCTTACAATGAG. As protein: CASSSSGEAYNE. In full, the CDR3 reads CASSSSGEAYNEQFF.

Points on this clone: The CDR3 end lies 3 residues beyond the end of the read and is filled in from the germline J gene. This chain joins TRBV20-1 and TRBJ1-2; D is perhaps TRBD1 (5 bases). The CDR3 has 13 residues. Germline values: CDR1 DFQATT, CDR2 SNEGSKA (reference sequence). With 6 bases removed from V and 7 bases from J, the gap between germline ends came to 18 bases. The CDR3 bases that were read are TGCAGTGCCGAGACCCAGGGAGGGCCTGGC. Translating gives CSAETQGGPG. The whole CDR3 reads CSAETQGGPGYTF.

Details on this clone: The CDR3 is cut off 3 residues early in the read; its end comes from the germline J gene. The chain employs TRBV19 and TRBJ1-2; D perhaps matches TRBD1 (6 bases). V gave up 4 bases and J gave up 4 bases, with 19 bases separating them. Germline-derived CDR1 and CDR2 are LNHDA and SQIVND (reference sequence). The CDR3 extends over 16 amino acids. CDR3 bases read: TGTGCCAGTAGTACAAACTACAGGGAAAGTAGCTATGGC. Encoded protein: CASSTNYRESSYG. The full CDR3 is CASSTNYRESSYGYTF.

Regarding this clone: The read ends 3 residues shy of where the CDR3 ends; the end is completed using the germline J gene. The chain has TRBV7-9 and TRBJ2-5; a possible D gene is TRBD1 (7 bases). The V gene lost 1 base and the J gene lost 4 bases, with 13 bases spanning the gap. CDR3 size: 15 residues. Germline V gene data show CDR1 as SEHNR and CDR2 as FQNEAQ (reference sequence). CDR3 sequence: CASSLGQGLAETQYF. The DNA read from the CDR3 is TGTGCCAGCAGCTTAGGACAGGGACTTGCAGAGACC.

The sequenced CDR3 bases are TGTGCCAGCTCACCCACCTTTTCAACACAGGGATGGAGTGAG. It specifies CASSPTFSTQGWSE. The entire CDR3 is CASSPTFSTQGWSEQFF. The chain is built from TRBV18 and TRBJ2-1, with a possible D match to TRBD1 (6 bases). The read ends 3 residues shy of where the CDR3 ends; the end is completed using the germline J gene. The CDR3 spans 17 residues. Trimming removed 3 bases from V and 9 bases from J, with 24 bases in between. CDR1 KGHSH and CDR2 LQKENI come from the germline V gene.

On this clone: The read is 3 residues too short to cover the CDR3 end, so that end is filled in from the germline J gene. V gene TRBV2 combines with J gene TRBJ1-4; D unresolved. V lost 2 bases, J lost 7 bases, and 14 bases lay in between. Germline-derived CDR1 and CDR2 are SNHLY and FYNNEI. The CDR3 length is 15 residues. The covered CDR3 bases are TGTGCCAGCAGTGAAATGGGCAGTGGCACTGAAAAA. This codes for CASSEMGSGTEK. The whole CDR3 reads CASSEMGSGTEKLFF.

On this clone: Read coverage stops 3 residues before the CDR3 terminus; the germline J gene supplies the remainder. The chain joins TRBV6-1 to TRBJ2-5; a possible D gene is TRBD2 (5 bases). This CDR3 comprises 14 residues. The V gene lost 2 bases and the J gene lost 7 bases, with 14 bases spanning the gap. Looked up from germline, CDR1 is MNHNS and CDR2 is SASEGT. This CDR3 reads CASSEWRLAGTQYF. Incomplete CDR3 DNA: TGTGCCAGCAGTGAATGGCGGCTAGCAGGGACC.

In regard to this clone: The read stops 3 residues short of the end of the CDR3; the missing end is completed from the germline J gene. J is TRBJ2-1 and V is TRBV18; TRBD2 aligns across 10 bases. V was clipped by 6 bases and J by 5 bases; unmatched bases: 7. The CDR3 totals 15 residues. Germline V lookup: CDR1 KGHSH, CDR2 LQKENI. The DNA read from the CDR3 is TGTGCCAGCTCGACTTTAGCGGGAGGTCACAATGAG. This gives the protein CASSTLAGGHNE. The entire CDR3 reads CASSTLAGGHNEQFF. Variable domain in full (rest from reference TRBV18 and TRBJ2-1): NAGVMQNPRHLVRRRGQEARLRCSPMKGHSHVYWYRQLPEEGLKFMVYLQKENIIDESGMPKERFSAEFPKEGPSILRIQQVVRGDSAAYFCASSTLAGGHNEQFFGPGTRLTVL.

Remarks on this clone: The observed sequence ends 3 residues before the CDR3 terminus, with the missing tail filled in from the germline J gene. The J gene is TRBJ1-2, the V gene TRBV7-9; no reliable D call. This CDR3 spans 15 amino acids. CDR1 and CDR2 from the germline V gene are SEHNR and FQNEAQ (reference sequence). Incomplete CDR3 DNA: TGTGCCAGCAGCCCGCGGATAGCGGGAGGTCCAGAC. As protein: CASSPRIAGGPD. The CDR3, in full, reads CASSPRIAGGPDYTF.

About this clone: The sequenced fragment ends 3 residues before the CDR3 boundary, so the rest is inferred from the germline J gene. The genes are TRBV7-7 and TRBJ2-3; 8 bases line up with TRBD1. Germline loops: CDR1 SSHAT, CDR2 FNYEAQ (reference sequence). This CDR3 region has 14 residues. CDR3 residues: CASSFDRGQETQYF. Partial CDR3 DNA: TGTGCCAGCAGCTTCGACAGGGGTCAAGAGACG.

Points on this clone: The read terminates 3 residues ahead of where the CDR3 ends, so the germline J gene completes it. V and J are TRBV7-3 and TRBJ2-2; tentative D call: TRBD2 (5 bases). V lost 5 bases, J lost 4 bases, and 8 bases lay in between. CDR1 and CDR2 from the germline V gene are SGHTA and FQGTGA. This CDR3 comprises 13 residues. CDR3 sequence: CASSRTVTGELFF. The CDR3 DNA, read in part, is TGTGCCAGCAGCAGGACTGTCACCGGGGAG.

A word on this clone: The read terminates 3 residues before the CDR3 end, so the remaining end is supplied by the germline J gene. The rearrangement joins TRBV5-1 to TRBJ2-3; TRBD2 matches at 12 bases. This CDR3 is built from 13 residues. CDR1 and CDR2 from the germline V gene are SGHRS and YFSETQ. CDR3: CAMRLAGEETQYF. Partial CDR3 DNA: TGCGCCATGCGACTAGCGGGAGAAGAGACG.

The CDR3 region is CASSYSGPQETQYF. Partial CDR3 DNA: TGCGCCAGCAGCTATAGCGGCCCCCAAGAGACG. The rearrangement links TRBV5-1 to TRBJ2-3, with D possibly matching TRBD2 (6 bases). The read ends 3 residues before the CDR3 terminus; that terminus is restored from the germline J gene. Germline V gene lookup returns CDR1 SGHRS and CDR2 YFSETQ. The CDR3 is made up of 14 amino acids.

With respect to this clone: The read stops 3 residues short of the end of the CDR3; the missing end is completed from the germline J gene. J is TRBJ2-1 and V is TRBV10-3; 8 bases line up with TRBD1. The length of the CDR3 is 12 residues. Germline CDR1 is ENHRY and CDR2 is SYGVKD. Trimming cost V 10 bases and J 9 bases; bases outside gene matches: 8. CDR3 bases read: TGTGCCACCGCGGGACAGGCGTTTGAG. This codes for CATAGQAFE. The entire CDR3 protein reads CATAGQAFEQFF.

CDR3 DNA, as far as it was read: TGTGCCTGGAGTCGACAGGGGAAAAGGCCG. The encoded protein is CAWSRQGKRP. The whole CDR3 sequence is CAWSRQGKRPQYF. This chain connects TRBV30 to TRBJ2-3; 8 bases fit TRBD1. Read sequence stops 3 residues before the CDR3 end, and the germline J gene provides the missing end. CDR3 size: 13 residues. Per the germline V gene, CDR1 is GTSNPN and CDR2 is SVGIG (reference sequence). The complete variable domain, with remaining parts taken from reference TRBV30 and TRBJ2-3, reads SQTIHQWPATLVQPVGSPLSLECTVEGTSNPNLYWYRQAAGRGLQLLFYSVGIGQISSEVPQNLSASRPQDRQFILSSKKLLLSDSGFYLCAWSRQGKRPQYFGPGTRLTVL.

With regard to this clone: The CDR3 end is not reached by the read, which stops 3 residues before it; the germline J gene fills it in. The chain combines TRBV7-9 with TRBJ2-5, with TRBD2 matching over 8 bases. The CDR3 is 14 amino acids. Germline assignment: CDR1 SEHNR and CDR2 FQNEAQ (reference sequence). The junction had 6 bases not matched to a gene; V was cut back by 5 bases and J by 4 bases. The sequenced part of the CDR3 DNA is TGTGCCAGCAGCCCCGGAGCGGGAGTAGAGACC. Translating gives CASSPGAGVET. The CDR3 reads in full as CASSPGAGVETQYF.

About this clone itself: The observed sequence ends 3 residues before the CDR3 terminus, with the missing tail filled in from the germline J gene. V gene TRBV11-1 combines with J gene TRBJ1-2; D not certain. This CDR3 region has 12 residues. The germline V gene has CDR1 SGHAT and CDR2 FQDESV (reference sequence). Trimming removed 3 bases at V and 7 bases at J, with 9 bases between. The CDR3 spells CASSFEGGGYTF. CDR3 DNA (partial): TGTGCCAGCAGCTTTGAGGGTGGTGGC.

A note on this clone: The missing CDR3 end, 3 residues past where the read stops, is filled in from the germline J gene. The chain links TRBV18 to TRBJ2-2; weak D call: TRBD1 (5 bases). The CDR3 covers 16 residues. Per germline, CDR1 KGHSH and CDR2 LQKENI. The CDR3 protein is CASSPAGLSGANVLFF. The covered CDR3 bases are TGTGCCAGCTCACCGGCAGGGCTCTCTGGGGCCAACGTG.

Regarding this clone: The read gets to within 3 residues of the CDR3 end, and the germline J gene fills in the rest. This chain links TRBV4-2 with TRBJ1-4; TRBD1 is a possible D gene (5 bases). CDR1 LGHNA and CDR2 YNFKEQ come from the germline V gene. V lost 0 bases, J lost 5 bases, and 13 bases lay in between. The CDR3 extends over 16 amino acids. CDR3 protein: CASSQDLRGLNEKLFF. CDR3 DNA, as far as it was read: TGTGCCAGCAGCCAAGATTTAAGGGGACTGAATGAAAAA.

In regard to this clone: The read is 3 residues too short to cover the CDR3 end, so that end is filled in from the germline J gene. The V gene is TRBV7-9, the J gene TRBJ1-2, with TRBD1 identical over 8 bases. This CDR3 comprises 13 residues. CDR1 is SEHNR and CDR2 is FQNEAQ in the germline V gene (reference sequence). CDR3 bases read: TGTGCCAGCAGCTGGACAGGGTTGAACGAC. Amino acids: CASSWTGLND. The whole CDR3 sequence is CASSWTGLNDYTF. Variable domain in full (rest from reference TRBV7-9 and TRBJ1-2): DTGVSQNPRHKITKRGQNVTFRCDPISEHNRLYWYRQTLGQGPEFLTYFQNEAQLEKSRLLSDRFSAERPKGSFSTLEIQRTEQGDSAMYLCASSWTGLNDYTFGSGTRLTVV.

Notes on this clone: One end of the junction fails to match germline, which may point to a read error. Sequencing ends 3 residues short of the CDR3 end; the germline J gene provides the rest. The rearrangement links TRBV7-3 to TRBJ2-3, with TRBD1 matching 7 bases. The CDR3 consists of 13 residues. Germline V CDR1 and CDR2: SGHTA, FQGTGA. The covered CDR3 bases are TGTGCCAGCAGCCTAACAGGGGCAGATACG. Amino acid sequence: CASSLTGADT. The whole CDR3 protein is CASSLTGADTQYF.

Concerning this clone: One end of the junction varies from germline; a read error may be responsible. The DNA ends 3 residues before the CDR3 does, and the rest of the CDR3 is filled in from the germline J gene. Other DNA sequences within the sample encode an identical CDR3. V is TRBV18 and J is TRBJ1-3; the match to TRBD1 covers 9 bases. This CDR3 spans 17 amino acids. Germline loops: CDR1 KGHSH, CDR2 LQKENI. Incomplete CDR3 DNA: TGTGCCAGCTCACCCACTGAACAAGGACAGGGGAAAAACACA. This translates into CASSPTEQGQGKNT. The full CDR3 sequence reads CASSPTEQGQGKNTIYF.

On this clone itself: The read is 3 residues too short to cover the CDR3 end, so that end is filled in from the germline J gene. This chain uses TRBV19 with TRBJ2-3, with D uncertain. This CDR3 region has 14 residues. The germline gives CDR1 LNHDA, CDR2 SQIVND (reference sequence). The CDR3 DNA, read in part, is TGTGCCAGTAGTCAACTAAGGCTAGAGATGACG. Encoded protein: CASSQLRLEMT. The whole CDR3 protein reads CASSQLRLEMTQYF. The full variable domain, with the rest looked up from reference TRBV19 and TRBJ2-3, is DGGITQSPKYLFRKEGQNVTLSCEQNLNHDAMYWYRQDPGQGLRLIYYSQIVNDFQKGDIAEGYSVSREKKESFPLTVTSAQKNPTAFYLCASSQLRLEMTQYFGPGTRLTVL.

A note on this clone: The read stops 3 residues short of the end of the CDR3; the missing end is completed from the germline J gene. The gene calls are TRBV2 and TRBJ1-2; D is possibly TRBD1 (5 bases). This CDR3 spans 13 amino acids. Germline lookup yields CDR1 SNHLY and CDR2 FYNNEI. The sequenced part of the CDR3 DNA is TGTGCCAGCAGTGAAGAGAGGGGCAATGAC. Its protein is CASSEERGND. The whole CDR3 is CASSEERGNDYTF.

A remark on this clone: The read halts 3 residues ahead of the CDR3 end, with the missing end drawn from the germline J gene. This rearrangement joins TRBV7-9 to TRBJ2-1; D gene uncertain. Germline V CDR1 and CDR2: SEHNR, FQNEAQ (reference sequence). The CDR3 covers 13 residues. Trimming took 1 base from V and 9 from J, leaving 10 bases between them. The CDR3 here is CASSLGLEPEQFF. CDR3 DNA, as far as it was read: TGTGCCAGCAGCTTAGGTCTAGAGCCTGAG.

In regard to this clone: With the read ending 3 residues before the CDR3 end, the germline J gene is used to fill in that end. This chain joins TRBV14 and TRBJ2-3; D may be TRBD1 (6 bases). Germline V gene lookup returns CDR1 SGHDN and CDR2 FVKESK. V lost 0 bases to trimming and J lost 7 bases, with 14 bases between them. This CDR3 is built from 15 residues. The CDR3 here is CASSQDTGTPNTQYF. CDR3 DNA, as far as it was read: TGTGCCAGCAGCCAAGACACCGGGACACCTAATACG.